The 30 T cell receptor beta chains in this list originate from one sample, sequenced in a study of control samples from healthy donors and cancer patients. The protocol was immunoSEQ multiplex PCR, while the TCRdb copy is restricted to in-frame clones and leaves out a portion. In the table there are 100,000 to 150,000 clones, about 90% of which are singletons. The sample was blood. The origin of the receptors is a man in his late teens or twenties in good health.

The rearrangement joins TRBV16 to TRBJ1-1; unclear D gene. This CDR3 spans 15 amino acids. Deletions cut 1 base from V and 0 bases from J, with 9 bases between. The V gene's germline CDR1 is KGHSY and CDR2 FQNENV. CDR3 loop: CASSQWAGVNTEAFF. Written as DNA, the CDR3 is TGTGCCAGCAGCCAATGGGCCGGGGTGAACACTGAAGCTTTCTTT.

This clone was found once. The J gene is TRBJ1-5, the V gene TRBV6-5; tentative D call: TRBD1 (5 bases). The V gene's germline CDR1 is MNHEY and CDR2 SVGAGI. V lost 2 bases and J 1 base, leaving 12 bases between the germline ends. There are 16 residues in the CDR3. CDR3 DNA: TGTGCCAGCAGTTACGGGACTTTGGGCAGCAATCAGCCCCAGCATTTT. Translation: CASSYGTLGSNQPQHF.

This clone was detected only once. The CDR3, as DNA: TGTGCCAGCAGCTTGATGACAGGGGGGCAGGAGACCCAGTACTTC. Translation gives CASSLMTGGQETQYF. This sequence joins TRBV5-6 and TRBJ2-5; 9 bases map to TRBD1. The CDR3 has 15 residues. The germline V gene encodes CDR1 SGHDT and CDR2 YYEEEE. V lost 1 base and J lost 5; bases outside the gene matches: 6.

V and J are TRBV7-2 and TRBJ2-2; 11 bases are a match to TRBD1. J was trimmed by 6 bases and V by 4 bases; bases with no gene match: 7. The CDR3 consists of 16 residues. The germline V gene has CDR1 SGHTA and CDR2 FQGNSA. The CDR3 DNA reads TGTGCCAGCAGCTCGGGACAGGGGGTAGGGGCCGGGGAGCTGTTTTTT. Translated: CASSSGQGVGAGELFF.

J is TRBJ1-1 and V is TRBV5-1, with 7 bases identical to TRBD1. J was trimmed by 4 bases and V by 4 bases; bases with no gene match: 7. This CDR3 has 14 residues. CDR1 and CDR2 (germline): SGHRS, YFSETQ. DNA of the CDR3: TGCGCCAGCAGCCTTTCTCAGGGGGTCACTGAAGCTTTCTTT. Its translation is CASSLSQGVTEAFF.

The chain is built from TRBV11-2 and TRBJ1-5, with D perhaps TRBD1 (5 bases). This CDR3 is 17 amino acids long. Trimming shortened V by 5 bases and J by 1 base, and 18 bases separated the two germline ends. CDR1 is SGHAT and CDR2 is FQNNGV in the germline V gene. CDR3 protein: CASSPNIRGVSNQPQHF. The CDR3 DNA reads TGTGCCAGCAGCCCAAACATAAGGGGTGTAAGCAATCAGCCCCAGCATTTT.

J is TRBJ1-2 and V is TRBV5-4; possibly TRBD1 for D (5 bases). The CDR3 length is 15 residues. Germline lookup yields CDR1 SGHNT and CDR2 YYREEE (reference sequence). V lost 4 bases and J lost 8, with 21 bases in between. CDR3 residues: CASSPPLGGALGYTF. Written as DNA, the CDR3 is TGTGCCAGCAGCCCCCCGCTCGGGGGTGCTCTGGGCTACACCTTC.

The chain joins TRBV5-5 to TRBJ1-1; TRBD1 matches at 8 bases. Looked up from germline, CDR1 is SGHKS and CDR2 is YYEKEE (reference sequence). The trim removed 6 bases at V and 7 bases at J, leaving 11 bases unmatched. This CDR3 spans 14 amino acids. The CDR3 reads CASTAKTGAHEAFF. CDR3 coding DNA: TGTGCCAGCACCGCCAAGACAGGGGCTCATGAAGCTTTCTTT.

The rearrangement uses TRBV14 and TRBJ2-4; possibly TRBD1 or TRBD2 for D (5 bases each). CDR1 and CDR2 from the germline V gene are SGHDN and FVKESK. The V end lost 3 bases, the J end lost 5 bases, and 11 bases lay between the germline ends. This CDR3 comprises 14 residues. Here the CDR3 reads CASSHIGTENIQYF. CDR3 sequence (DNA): TGTGCCAGCAGCCACATCGGGACGGAAAACATTCAGTACTTC.

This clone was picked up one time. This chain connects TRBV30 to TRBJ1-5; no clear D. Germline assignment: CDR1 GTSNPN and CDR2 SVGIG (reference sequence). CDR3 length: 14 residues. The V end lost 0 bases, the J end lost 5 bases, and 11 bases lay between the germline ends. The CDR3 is CAWSVQGFDQPQHF. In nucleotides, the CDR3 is TGTGCCTGGAGTGTACAAGGGTTTGATCAGCCCCAGCATTTT.

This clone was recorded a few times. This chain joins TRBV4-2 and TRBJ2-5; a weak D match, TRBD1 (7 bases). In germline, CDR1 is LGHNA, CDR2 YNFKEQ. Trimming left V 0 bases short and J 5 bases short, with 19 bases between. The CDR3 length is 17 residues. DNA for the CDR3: TGTGCCAGCAGCCAAGATTCAGGGGGGCGAGATTTGGAGACCCAGTACTTC. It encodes CASSQDSGGRDLETQYF.

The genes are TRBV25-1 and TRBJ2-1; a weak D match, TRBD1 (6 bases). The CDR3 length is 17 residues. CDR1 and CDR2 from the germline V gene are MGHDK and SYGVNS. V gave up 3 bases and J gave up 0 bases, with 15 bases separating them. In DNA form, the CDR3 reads TGTGCCAGCAGTGAGATCGGGACAAGAAGCTCCTACAATGAGCAGTTCTTC. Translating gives CASSEIGTRSSYNEQFF. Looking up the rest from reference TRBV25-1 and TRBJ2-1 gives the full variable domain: EADIYQTPRYLVIGTGKKITLECSQTMGHDKMYWYQQDPGMELHLIHYSYGVNSTEKGDLSSESTVSRIRTEHFPLTLESARPSHTSQYLCASSEIGTRSSYNEQFFGPGTRLTVL.

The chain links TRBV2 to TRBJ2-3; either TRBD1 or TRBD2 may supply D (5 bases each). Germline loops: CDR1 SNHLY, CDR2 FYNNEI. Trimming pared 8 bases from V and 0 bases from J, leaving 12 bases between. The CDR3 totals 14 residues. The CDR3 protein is CASGGRTSTDTQYF. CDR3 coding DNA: TGTGCCAGCGGGGGACGGACTAGCACAGATACGCAGTATTTT.

The CDR3 loop reads CASSRGVQVAQYF. The CDR3 DNA reads as TGTGCCAGCAGTAGGGGGGTTCAAGTGGCCCAGTACTTC. The chain is built from TRBV2 and TRBJ2-5; D is possibly TRBD1 or TRBD2 (6 bases each). The germline CDR1 and CDR2 sequences are SNHLY and FYNNEI. This CDR3 spans 13 amino acids. The V end was cut by 5 bases, the J end by 9 bases, with 16 bases between.

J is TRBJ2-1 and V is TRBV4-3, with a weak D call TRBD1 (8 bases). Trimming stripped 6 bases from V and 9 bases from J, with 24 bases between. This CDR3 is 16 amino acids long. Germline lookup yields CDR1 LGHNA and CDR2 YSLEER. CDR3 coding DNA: TGCGCCAGCAGGCGTGACAGGGGTCTAGCGGTCGGTGAGCAGTTCTTC. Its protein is CASRRDRGLAVGEQFF.

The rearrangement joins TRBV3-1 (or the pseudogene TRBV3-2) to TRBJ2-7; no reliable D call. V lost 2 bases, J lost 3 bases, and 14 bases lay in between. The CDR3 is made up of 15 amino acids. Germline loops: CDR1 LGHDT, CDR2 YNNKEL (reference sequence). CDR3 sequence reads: CASSQLADLLYEQYF. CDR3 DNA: TGTGCCAGCAGCCAATTGGCAGACTTACTCTACGAGCAGTACTTC.

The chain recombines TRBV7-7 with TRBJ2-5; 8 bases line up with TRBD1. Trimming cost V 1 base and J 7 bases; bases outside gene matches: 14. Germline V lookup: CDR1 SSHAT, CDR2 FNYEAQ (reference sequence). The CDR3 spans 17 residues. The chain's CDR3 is CASSLERAGGPRGTQYF. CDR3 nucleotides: TGTGCCAGCAGCTTAGAGAGGGCAGGGGGCCCCAGGGGGACCCAGTACTTC.

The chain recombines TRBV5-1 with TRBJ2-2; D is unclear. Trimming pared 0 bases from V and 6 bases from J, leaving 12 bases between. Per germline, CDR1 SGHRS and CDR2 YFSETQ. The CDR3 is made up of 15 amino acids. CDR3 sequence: CASSLEPSVSGELFF. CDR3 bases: TGCGCCAGCAGCTTGGAACCCTCAGTTTCCGGGGAGCTGTTTTTT.

As DNA, the CDR3 is TGTGCCAGCAGCCTCGGACAGGGGGCCACCTACGAGCAGTACTTC. It encodes CASSLGQGATYEQYF. The genes are TRBV14 and TRBJ2-7, with 11 bases that match TRBD1. The CDR3 is 15 amino acids. CDR1 is SGHDN and CDR2 is FVKESK in the germline V gene. J was trimmed by 2 bases and V by 4 bases; bases with no gene match: 4.

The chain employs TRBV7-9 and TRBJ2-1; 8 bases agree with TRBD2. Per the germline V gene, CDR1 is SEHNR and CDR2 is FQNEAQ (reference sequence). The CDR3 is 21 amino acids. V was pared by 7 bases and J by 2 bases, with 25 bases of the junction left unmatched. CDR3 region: CASTPPGGAGASQGPYNEQFF. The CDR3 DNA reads TGTGCCAGCACACCTCCCGGGGGGGCGGGAGCTTCTCAGGGCCCCTACAATGAGCAGTTCTTC.

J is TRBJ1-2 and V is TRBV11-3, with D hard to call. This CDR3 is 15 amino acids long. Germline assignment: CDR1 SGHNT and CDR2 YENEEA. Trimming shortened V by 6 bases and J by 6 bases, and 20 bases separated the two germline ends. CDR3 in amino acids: CASRFFLGLEDGYTF. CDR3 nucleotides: TGTGCCAGCAGATTTTTTCTCGGGTTGGAAGATGGCTACACCTTC.

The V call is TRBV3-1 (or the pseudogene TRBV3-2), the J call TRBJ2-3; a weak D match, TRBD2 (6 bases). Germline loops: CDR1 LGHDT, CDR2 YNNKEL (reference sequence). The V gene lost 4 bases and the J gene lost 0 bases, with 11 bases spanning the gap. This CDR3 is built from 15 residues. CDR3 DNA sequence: TGTGCCAGCAGCCGACTTAGCGGTAGCACAGATACGCAGTATTTT. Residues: CASSRLSGSTDTQYF.

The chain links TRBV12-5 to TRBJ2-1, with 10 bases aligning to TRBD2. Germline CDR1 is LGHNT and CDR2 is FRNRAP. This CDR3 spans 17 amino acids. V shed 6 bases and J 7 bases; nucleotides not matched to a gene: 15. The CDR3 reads CASGKGASGSNSNEQFF. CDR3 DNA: TGTGCTAGTGGGAAGGGGGCTAGCGGGAGTAATTCGAATGAGCAGTTCTTC. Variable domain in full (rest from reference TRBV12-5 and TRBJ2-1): DARVTQTPRHKVTEMGQEVTMRCQPILGHNTVFWYRQTMMQGLELLAYFRNRAPLDDSGMPKDRFSAEMPDATLATLKIQPSEPRDSAVYFCASGKGASGSNSNEQFFGPGTRLTVL.

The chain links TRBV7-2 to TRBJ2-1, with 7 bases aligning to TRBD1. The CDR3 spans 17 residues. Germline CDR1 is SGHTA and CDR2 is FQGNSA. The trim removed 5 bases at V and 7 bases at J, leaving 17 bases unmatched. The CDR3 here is CASSGRGSQGTLNEQFF. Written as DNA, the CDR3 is TGTGCCAGCAGCGGCCGCGGATCACAGGGGACCCTTAATGAGCAGTTCTTC.

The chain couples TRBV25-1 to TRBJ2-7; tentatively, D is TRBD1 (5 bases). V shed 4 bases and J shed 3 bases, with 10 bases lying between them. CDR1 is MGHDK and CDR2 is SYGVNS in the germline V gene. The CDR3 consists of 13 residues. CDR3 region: CASSVRTFYEQYF. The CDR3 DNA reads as TGTGCCAGCAGTGTTCGGACATTCTACGAGCAGTACTTC.

Here the CDR3 DNA reads TGTGCCTGGAGTTGGTCAAGGGGAGCATACGAGCAGTACTTC. This gives the protein CAWSWSRGAYEQYF. This chain joins TRBV30 and TRBJ2-7; the D gene could be TRBD1 or TRBD2 (5 bases each). With 2 bases removed from V and 4 bases from J, the gap between germline ends came to 15 bases. Germline-derived CDR1 and CDR2 are GTSNPN and SVGIG (reference sequence). The CDR3 is 14 amino acids.

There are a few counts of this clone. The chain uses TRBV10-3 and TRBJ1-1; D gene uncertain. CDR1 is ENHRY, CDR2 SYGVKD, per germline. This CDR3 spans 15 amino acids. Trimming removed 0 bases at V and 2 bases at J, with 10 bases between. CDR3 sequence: CAISESEGVNTEAFF. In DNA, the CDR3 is TGTGCCATCAGTGAGTCGGAAGGAGTTAACACTGAAGCTTTCTTT.

DNA for the CDR3: TGTGCCAGCGTGGACGGACTCGGGGGGCCGCGCCCCTACGAGCAGTACTTC. Protein product: CASVDGLGGPRPYEQYF. This rearrangement joins TRBV28 to TRBJ2-7; the D gene is possibly TRBD2 (7 bases). The CDR3 sequence is 17 residues long. Trimming removed 8 bases from V and 2 bases from J, with 25 bases in between. Germline CDR1 and CDR2: MDHEN and SYDVKM.

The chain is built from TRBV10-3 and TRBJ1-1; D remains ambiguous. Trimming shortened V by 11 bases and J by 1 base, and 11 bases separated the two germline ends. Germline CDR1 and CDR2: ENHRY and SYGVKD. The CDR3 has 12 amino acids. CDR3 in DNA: TGTGCCGCCAAGGGATGGAACACTGAAGCTTTCTTT. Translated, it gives CAAKGWNTEAFF.

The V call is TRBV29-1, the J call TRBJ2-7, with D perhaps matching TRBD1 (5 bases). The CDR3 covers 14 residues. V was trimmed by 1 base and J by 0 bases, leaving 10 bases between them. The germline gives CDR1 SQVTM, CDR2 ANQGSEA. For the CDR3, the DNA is TGCAGCGTTGAAGGCCCCGACAGCTCCTACGAGCAGTACTTC. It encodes CSVEGPDSSYEQYF.